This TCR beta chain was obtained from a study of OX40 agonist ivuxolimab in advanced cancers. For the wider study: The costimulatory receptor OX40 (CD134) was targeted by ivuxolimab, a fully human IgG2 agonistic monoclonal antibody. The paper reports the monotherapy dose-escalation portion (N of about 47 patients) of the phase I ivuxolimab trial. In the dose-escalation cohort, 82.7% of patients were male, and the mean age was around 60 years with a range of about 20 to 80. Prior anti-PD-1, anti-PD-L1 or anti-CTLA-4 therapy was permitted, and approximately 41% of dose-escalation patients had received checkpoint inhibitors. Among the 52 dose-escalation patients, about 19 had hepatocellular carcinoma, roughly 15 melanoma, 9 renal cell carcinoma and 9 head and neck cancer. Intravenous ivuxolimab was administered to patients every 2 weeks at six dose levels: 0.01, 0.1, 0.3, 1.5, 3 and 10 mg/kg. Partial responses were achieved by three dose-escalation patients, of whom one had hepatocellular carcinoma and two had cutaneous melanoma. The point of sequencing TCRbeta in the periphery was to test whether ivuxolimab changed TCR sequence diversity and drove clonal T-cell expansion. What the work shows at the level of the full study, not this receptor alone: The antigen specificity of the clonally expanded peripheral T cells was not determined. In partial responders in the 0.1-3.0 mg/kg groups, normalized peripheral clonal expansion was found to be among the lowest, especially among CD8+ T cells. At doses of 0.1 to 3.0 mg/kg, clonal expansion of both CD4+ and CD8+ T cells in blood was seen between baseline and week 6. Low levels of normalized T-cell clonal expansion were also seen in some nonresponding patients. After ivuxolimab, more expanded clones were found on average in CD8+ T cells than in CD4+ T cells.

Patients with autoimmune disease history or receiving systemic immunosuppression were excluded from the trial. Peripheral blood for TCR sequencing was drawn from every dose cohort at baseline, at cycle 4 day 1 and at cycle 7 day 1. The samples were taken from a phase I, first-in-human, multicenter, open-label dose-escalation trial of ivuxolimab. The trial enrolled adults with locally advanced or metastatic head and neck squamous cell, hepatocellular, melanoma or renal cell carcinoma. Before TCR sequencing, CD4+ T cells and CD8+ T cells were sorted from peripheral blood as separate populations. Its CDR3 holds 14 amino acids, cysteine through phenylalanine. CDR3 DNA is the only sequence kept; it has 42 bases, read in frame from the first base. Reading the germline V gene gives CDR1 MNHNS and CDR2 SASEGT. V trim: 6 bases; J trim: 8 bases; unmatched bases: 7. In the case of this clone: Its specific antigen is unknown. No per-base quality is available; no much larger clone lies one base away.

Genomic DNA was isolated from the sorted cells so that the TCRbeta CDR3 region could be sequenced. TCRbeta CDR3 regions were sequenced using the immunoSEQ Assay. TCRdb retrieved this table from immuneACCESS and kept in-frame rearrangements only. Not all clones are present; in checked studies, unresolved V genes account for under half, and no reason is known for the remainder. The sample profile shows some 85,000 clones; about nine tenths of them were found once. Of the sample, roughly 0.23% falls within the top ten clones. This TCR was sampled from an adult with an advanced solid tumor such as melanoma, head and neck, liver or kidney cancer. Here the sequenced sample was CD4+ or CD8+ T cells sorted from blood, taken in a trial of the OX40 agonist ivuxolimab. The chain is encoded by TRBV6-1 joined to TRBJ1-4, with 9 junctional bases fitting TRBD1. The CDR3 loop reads CASRPGQGTEKLFF. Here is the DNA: TGTGCCAGCAGACCGGGACAGGGAACCGAAAAACTGTTTTTT.